The T cell receptor beta chain described here comes from a study of T cells in Graves' hyperthyroidism and ophthalmopathy. Study details: Blood was drawn when the patient was first diagnosed and still untreated. Whole-study findings and limits: A model of 13 V-J features distinguished ophthalmopathy from stable hyperthyroidism.

The source material, RNA transcripts, was used to amplify TCR beta CDR3 regions. HTBI primers were employed in a first-round RT-PCR of the TCR CDR3. Each CDR3 protein gets one entry after TCRdb re-called the multiplex PCR reads with MiXCR. In the table there are fewer than 450,000 distinct CDR3 sequences, around 15% of which are singletons. Of note for this clonotype: The antigen is not known. A much bigger clone sits one base away, suggesting this may be a read error.

Pregnant or lactating patients were excluded, as were those with uncontrolled infection or other autoimmune disease. This CDR3 spans 15 amino acids. The germline gives CDR1 SGHTA, CDR2 FQGTGA. The gene calls are TRBV7-3 and TRBJ2-7; D may be TRBD1 (6 bases). The specimen was blood. The sequence derives from a man aged 50 to 60 with Graves' ophthalmopathy. The CDR3 here is CARSLVGQGMDEQYF. The CDR3 DNA reads as TGTGCCCGCAGCTTAGTCGGTCAGGGGATGGACGAGCAGTACTTC.